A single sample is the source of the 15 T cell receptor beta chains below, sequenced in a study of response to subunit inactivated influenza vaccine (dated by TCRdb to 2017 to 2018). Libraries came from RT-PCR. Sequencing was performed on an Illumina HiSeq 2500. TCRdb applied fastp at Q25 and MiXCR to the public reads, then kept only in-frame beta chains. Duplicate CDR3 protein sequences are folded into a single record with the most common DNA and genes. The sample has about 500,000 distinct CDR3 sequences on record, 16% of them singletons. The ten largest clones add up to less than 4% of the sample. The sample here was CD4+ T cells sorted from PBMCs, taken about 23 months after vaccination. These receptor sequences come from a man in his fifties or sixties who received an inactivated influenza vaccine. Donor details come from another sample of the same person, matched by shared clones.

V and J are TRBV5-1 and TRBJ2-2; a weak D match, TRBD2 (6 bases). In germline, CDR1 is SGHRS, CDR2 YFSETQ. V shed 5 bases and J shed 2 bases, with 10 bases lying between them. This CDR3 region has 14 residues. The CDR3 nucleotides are TGCGCCAGCAGGGAGGGAACAAACACCGGGGAGCTGTTTTTT. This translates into CASREGTNTGELFF.

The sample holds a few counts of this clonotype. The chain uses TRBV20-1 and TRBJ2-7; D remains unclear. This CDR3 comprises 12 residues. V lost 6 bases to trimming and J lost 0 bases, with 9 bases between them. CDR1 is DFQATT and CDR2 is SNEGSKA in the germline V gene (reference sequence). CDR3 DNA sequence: TGCAGTGCCCTAAAAAGCTCCTACGAGCAGTACTTC. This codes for CSALKSSYEQYF.

The DNA for the CDR3 is TGTGCCAGCAGCCGGAGTGGAAACAATGAGCAGTTCTTC. This codes for CASSRSGNNEQFF. The chain couples TRBV7-6 to TRBJ2-1; D is undetermined. Germline V gives CDR1 SGHVS, CDR2 FNYEAQ. Trimming removed 5 bases at V and 5 bases at J, with 10 bases between. The CDR3 is 13 amino acids.

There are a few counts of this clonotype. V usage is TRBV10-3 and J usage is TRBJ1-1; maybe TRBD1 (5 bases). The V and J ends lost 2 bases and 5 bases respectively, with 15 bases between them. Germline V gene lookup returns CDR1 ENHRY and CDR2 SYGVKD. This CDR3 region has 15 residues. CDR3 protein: CAISEDQGGGTEAFF. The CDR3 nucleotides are TGTGCCATCAGTGAGGACCAGGGAGGTGGGACTGAAGCTTTCTTT.

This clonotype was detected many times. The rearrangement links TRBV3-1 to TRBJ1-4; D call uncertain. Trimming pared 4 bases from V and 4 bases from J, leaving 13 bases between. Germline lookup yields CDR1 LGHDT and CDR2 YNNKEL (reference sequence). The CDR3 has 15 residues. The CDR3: CASSPDGLDNEKLFF. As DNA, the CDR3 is TGTGCCAGCAGCCCGGACGGATTAGATAATGAAAAACTGTTTTTT.

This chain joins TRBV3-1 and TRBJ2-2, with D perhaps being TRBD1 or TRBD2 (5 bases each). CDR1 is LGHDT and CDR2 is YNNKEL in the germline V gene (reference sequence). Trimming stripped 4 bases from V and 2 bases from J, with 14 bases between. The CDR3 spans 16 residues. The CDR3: CASSPTGTANTGELFF. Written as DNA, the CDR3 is TGTGCCAGCAGCCCCACCGGGACGGCTAACACCGGGGAGCTGTTTTTT.

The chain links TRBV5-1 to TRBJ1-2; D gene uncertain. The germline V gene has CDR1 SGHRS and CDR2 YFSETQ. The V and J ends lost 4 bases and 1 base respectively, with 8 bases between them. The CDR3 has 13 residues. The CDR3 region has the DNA TGCGCCAGCAGCGATCAGCTTAACTATGGCTACACCTTC. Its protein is CASSDQLNYGYTF.

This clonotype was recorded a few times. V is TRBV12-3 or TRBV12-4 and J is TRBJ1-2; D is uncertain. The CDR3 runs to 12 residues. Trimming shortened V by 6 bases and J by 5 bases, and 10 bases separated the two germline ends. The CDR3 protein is CASSNTVYGYTF. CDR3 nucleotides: TGTGCCAGCAGCAACACAGTTTATGGCTACACCTTC.

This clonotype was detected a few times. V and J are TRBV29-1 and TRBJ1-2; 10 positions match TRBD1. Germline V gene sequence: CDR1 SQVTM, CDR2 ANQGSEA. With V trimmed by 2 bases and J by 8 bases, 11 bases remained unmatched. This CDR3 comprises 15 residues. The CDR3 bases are TGCAGCGTTGAACCCCGACAGGGGGCCTCCCTGGGCTACACCTTC. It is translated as CSVEPRQGASLGYTF. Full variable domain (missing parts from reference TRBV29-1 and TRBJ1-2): SAVISQKPSRDICQRGTSLTIQCQVDSQVTMMFWYRQQPGQSLTLIATANQGSEATYESGFVIDKFPISRPNLTFSTLTVSNMSPEDSSIYLCSVEPRQGASLGYTFGSGTRLTVV.

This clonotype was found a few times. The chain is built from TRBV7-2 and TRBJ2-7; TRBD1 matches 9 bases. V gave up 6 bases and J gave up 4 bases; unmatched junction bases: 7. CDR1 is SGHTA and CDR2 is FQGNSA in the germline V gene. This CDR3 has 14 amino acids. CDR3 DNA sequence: TGTGCCAGCAGTTACACAGGGGGCAGGTACGAGCAGTACTTC. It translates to CASSYTGGRYEQYF.

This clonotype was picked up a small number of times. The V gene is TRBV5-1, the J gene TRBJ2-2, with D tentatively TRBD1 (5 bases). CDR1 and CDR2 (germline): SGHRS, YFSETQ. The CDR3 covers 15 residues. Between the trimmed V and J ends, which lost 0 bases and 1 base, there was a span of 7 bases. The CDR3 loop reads CASSLETVNTGELFF. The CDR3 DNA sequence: TGCGCCAGCAGCTTGGAGACAGTGAACACCGGGGAGCTGTTTTTT.

The CDR3 spells CASSQTSGRAETQYF. Here the CDR3 DNA reads TGTGCCAGCAGCCAAACTAGCGGGAGGGCAGAGACCCAGTACTTC. This sequence joins TRBV4-2 and TRBJ2-5; 13 nucleotides line up with TRBD2. Germline V gene sequence: CDR1 LGHNA, CDR2 YNFKEQ. This CDR3 spans 15 amino acids. After removal of 2 bases from V and 4 bases from J, the junction contained 1 base not matched to a gene.

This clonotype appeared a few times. The CDR3 region has the DNA TGTGCCAGCAGCTTACCAGGGATGAGCTCTGGGGCCAACGTCCTGACTTTC. Translation gives CASSLPGMSSGANVLTF. The chain carries TRBV7-2 and TRBJ2-6; maybe TRBD1 (5 bases). The germline gives CDR1 SGHTA, CDR2 FQGNSA. This CDR3 region has 17 residues. Deletions cut 2 bases from V and 0 bases from J, with 11 bases between.

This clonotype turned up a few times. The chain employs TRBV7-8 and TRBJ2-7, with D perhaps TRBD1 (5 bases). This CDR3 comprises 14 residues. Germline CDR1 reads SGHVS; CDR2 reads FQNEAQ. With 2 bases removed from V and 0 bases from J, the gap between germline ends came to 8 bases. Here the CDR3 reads CASSLRTISYEQYF. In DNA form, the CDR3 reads TGTGCCAGCAGCTTACGGACAATCTCCTACGAGCAGTACTTC.

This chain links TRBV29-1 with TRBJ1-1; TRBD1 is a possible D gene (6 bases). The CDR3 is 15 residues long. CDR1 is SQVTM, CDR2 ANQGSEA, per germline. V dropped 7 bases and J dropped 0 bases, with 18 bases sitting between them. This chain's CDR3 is CSALVTGHLNTEAFF. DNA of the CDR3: TGCAGCGCTCTAGTTACGGGACACCTGAACACTGAAGCTTTCTTT.